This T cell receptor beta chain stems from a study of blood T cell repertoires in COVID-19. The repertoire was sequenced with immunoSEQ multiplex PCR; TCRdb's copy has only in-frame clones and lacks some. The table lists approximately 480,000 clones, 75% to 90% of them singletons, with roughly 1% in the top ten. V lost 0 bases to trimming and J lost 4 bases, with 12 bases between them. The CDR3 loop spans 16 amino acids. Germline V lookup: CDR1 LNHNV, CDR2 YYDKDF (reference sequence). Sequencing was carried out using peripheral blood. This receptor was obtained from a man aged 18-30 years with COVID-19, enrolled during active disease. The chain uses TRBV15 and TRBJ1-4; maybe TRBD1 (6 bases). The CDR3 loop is CATSRELGGNNEKLFF. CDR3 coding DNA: TGTGCCACCAGCAGAGAGCTAGGGGGAAATAATGAAAAACTGTTTTTT.